Listed below are T cell receptor beta chains from one sample, sequenced in a study of T cell changes during pregnancy in multiple sclerosis. Only in-frame clones appear in the TCRdb table, and some are missing; sequencing was by immunoSEQ multiplex PCR. The data contain some 30,000 clones, approximately 91% of them singletons. This specimen consisted of CD8+ T cells from peripheral blood mononuclear cells, obtained before pregnancy. The receptors originated from a female donor with multiple sclerosis, enrolled in a pregnancy study. Each CDR3 is given with its conserved first and last residue. A D gene is named only where the DNA matches it firmly. Size values are once, few and many counts, or a class for expanded clones, and some rows have none.

d_gene	abundance	v_gene	j_gene	CDR3aa	CDR3nt
.	.	TRBV4-3	TRBJ1-6	CASSQDSGATPLHF	TGCGCCAGCAGCCAAGATTCAGGGGCAACACCCCTCCACTTT
TRBD1	.	TRBV19	TRBJ1-1	CASSVTGGLYTEAFF	TGTGCCAGTAGTGTGACAGGGGGCCTTTACACTGAAGCTTTCTTT
TRBD1	.	TRBV27	TRBJ2-7	CASSLTGGPGEQYF	TGTGCCAGCAGTTTAACAGGGGGACCCGGCGAGCAGTACTTC
.	.	TRBV19	TRBJ2-5	CASSIDWGTGQETQYF	TGTGCCAGTAGTATAGATTGGGGCACAGGCCAAGAGACCCAGTACTTC
.	.	TRBV6-1	TRBJ2-3	CASSEARAPRPSTDTQYF	TGTGCCAGCAGTGAAGCGAGGGCCCCAAGGCCAAGCACAGATACGCAGTATTTT
TRBD1	once	TRBV2	TRBJ2-2	CASSETGGVLEAGELFF	TGTGCCAGCAGTGAGACAGGGGGCGTTTTAGAGGCCGGGGAGCTGTTTTTT
.	.	TRBV27	TRBJ2-1	CASSMGRGTVYNEQFF	TGTGCCAGCAGTATGGGTCGGGGGACCGTCTACAATGAGCAGTTCTTC
TRBD1	.	TRBV2	TRBJ1-6	CASRGDRYSPLHF	TGTGCCAGCAGGGGGGACAGATATTCACCCCTCCACTTT
.	.	TRBV13	TRBJ2-7	CASSRQTYEQYF	TGTGCCAGCAGCCGACAGACCTACGAGCAGTACTTC
.	.	TRBV6-5	TRBJ2-2	CASSYVTANTGELFF	TGTGCCAGCAGTTACGTGACAGCCAACACCGGGGAGCTGTTTTTT
.	once	TRBV5-1	TRBJ2-7	CASSLGRGRHEQYF	TGCGCCAGCAGCTTGGGCAGGGGTAGGCACGAGCAGTACTTC
.	.	TRBV7-9	TRBJ1-1	CASSSAGEAFF	TGTGCCAGCAGCTCCGCCGGTGAAGCTTTCTTT
TRBD2	.	TRBV5-1	TRBJ2-7	CASSYGGGPGEQYF	TGCGCCAGCTCTTACGGGGGGGGCCCGGGAGAGCAGTACTTC
.	.	TRBV11-2	TRBJ2-1	CASNGPWGDHVQQFF	TGTGCCAGCAACGGACCATGGGGCGACCATGTGCAGCAGTTCTTC
TRBD1	.	TRBV4-3	TRBJ2-1	CASSRLTGTGENEQFF	TGCGCCAGCAGCCGGCTGACCGGGACAGGGGAGAATGAGCAGTTCTTC
TRBD1	.	TRBV13	TRBJ1-1	CASSEGTGSTEAFF	TGTGCCAGCAGCGAAGGGACAGGGAGCACTGAAGCTTTCTTT
.	once	TRBV7-6	TRBJ2-7	CASSLYPALDYEQYF	TGTGCCAGCAGCTTATATCCGGCCCTAGACTACGAGCAGTACTTC
TRBD2	.	TRBV28	TRBJ2-5	CASSYLGPGGTQYF	TGTGCCAGCAGTTACCTCGGCCCGGGGGGGACCCAGTACTTC
.	.	TRBV4-3	TRBJ2-1	CASSQDGAEPYNEQFF	TGCGCCAGCAGCCAAGATGGGGCAGAGCCCTACAATGAGCAGTTCTTC
.	.	TRBV16	TRBJ1-1	CASSPTGLTEAFF	TGTGCCAGCAGTCCGACAGGTCTCACTGAAGCTTTCTTT
TRBD2	few	TRBV6-4	TRBJ2-3	CASSDSTSGGASTQYF	TGTGCCAGCAGTGACTCTACTAGCGGGGGGGCCAGTACGCAGTATTTT
.	.	TRBV27	TRBJ2-7	CASSSQPTRVLTREQYF	TGTGCCAGCAGTTCCCAACCGACACGCGTCCTGACCCGGGAGCAGTACTTC
.	.	TRBV7-6	TRBJ1-6	CASSPLAGASAAYNSPLHF	TGTGCCAGCAGCCCCCTTGCAGGGGCTTCTGCCGCCTATAATTCACCCCTCCACTTT
TRBD1	once	TRBV30	TRBJ2-1	CAWSLDRVLYNEQFF	TGTGCCTGGAGCCTCGACAGGGTCTTGTACAATGAGCAGTTCTTC
TRBD2	.	TRBV2	TRBJ2-1	CASNLASGGTVDEQFF	TGTGCCAGCAATTTGGCTAGCGGGGGGACTGTCGATGAGCAGTTCTTC
TRBD1	.	TRBV4-1	TRBJ2-2	CASSQDRPDREDGGELFF	TGCGCCAGCAGCCAAGACCGTCCGGACAGGGAAGATGGCGGGGAGCTGTTTTTT
TRBD1	.	TRBV27	TRBJ2-1	CASSLRGQYNEQFF	TGTGCCAGCAGTTTGAGGGGACAGTACAATGAGCAGTTCTTC
TRBD1	.	TRBV6-5	TRBJ1-2	CASSFGTGANYGYTF	TGTGCCAGCAGTTTCGGGACAGGGGCTAACTATGGCTACACCTTC
TRBD2	.	TRBV10-2	TRBJ2-1	CASKGLAGHENNEQFF	TGCGCCAGCAAGGGACTAGCGGGGCATGAGAACAATGAGCAGTTCTTC
TRBD1	.	TRBV4-3	TRBJ1-1	CASSQVWGTQGAWVNTEAFF	TGCGCCAGCAGCCAAGTATGGGGCACACAGGGGGCGTGGGTGAACACTGAAGCTTTCTTT
.	.	TRBV19	TRBJ1-1	CASSFRSVDTEAFF	TGTGCCAGTAGTTTTCGATCAGTCGACACTGAAGCTTTCTTT
TRBD2	.	TRBV27	TRBJ2-7	CASSPSAGGRSYEQYF	TGTGCCAGCAGCCCCTCAGCCGGGGGGAGGTCCTACGAGCAGTACTTC
.	.	TRBV6-4	TRBJ2-2	CASSPGSGDTGELFF	TGTGCCAGCAGCCCAGGGTCAGGGGACACCGGGGAGCTGTTTTTT
.	.	TRBV7-9	TRBJ1-1	CASSLGERNTEAFF	TGTGCCAGCAGCTTAGGGGAGCGGAACACTGAAGCTTTCTTT
.	few	TRBV29-1	TRBJ1-1	CSVGVGGLSTEAFF	TGCAGCGTTGGAGTAGGGGGTTTGAGCACTGAAGCTTTCTTT
.	.	TRBV11-2	TRBJ2-7	CASSFGGVGYEQYF	TGTGCCAGCAGCTTCGGGGGTGTAGGCTACGAGCAGTACTTC
.	once	TRBV5-6	TRBJ2-3	CASSFGTGHIDTQYF	TGTGCCAGCAGCTTCGGTACCGGACACATAGATACGCAGTATTTT
TRBD1	.	TRBV4-3	TRBJ1-5	CASSPLWDSRRNQPQHF	TGCGCCAGCAGCCCCCTTTGGGACAGCCGTAGAAATCAGCCCCAGCATTTT
.	.	TRBV10-3	TRBJ1-5	CAISDSGIGVNQPQHF	TGTGCCATCAGTGACTCGGGGATCGGGGTAAATCAGCCCCAGCATTTT
.	.	TRBV28	TRBJ1-4	CASSLRQDNEKLFF	TGTGCCAGCAGTTTACGACAGGACAATGAAAAACTGTTTTTT
TRBD1	once	TRBV30	TRBJ1-2	CAWSGRTGAYGYTF	TGTGCCTGGAGTGGACGGACAGGGGCCTATGGCTACACCTTC
.	few	TRBV19	TRBJ1-1	CASSISGGWSPEAFF	TGTGCCAGTAGTATTTCGGGGGGTTGGTCTCCTGAAGCTTTCTTT
.	.	TRBV25-1	TRBJ2-7	CASSDFFYEQYF	TGTGCCAGCAGTGACTTCTTTTACGAGCAGTACTTC
TRBD1	.	TRBV7-8	TRBJ1-3	CASSLWDRGSGNTIYF	TGTGCCAGCAGCTTATGGGACAGGGGATCTGGAAACACCATATATTTT
TRBD1	.	TRBV28	TRBJ2-7	CASSYLGQDYEQYF	TGTGCCAGCAGTTACCTGGGACAGGACTACGAGCAGTACTTC
TRBD1	.	TRBV27	TRBJ2-1	CASTVRSGGNEQFF	TGTGCCAGCACGGTGCGATCAGGGGGCAATGAGCAGTTCTTC
TRBD1	.	TRBV10-3	TRBJ1-2	CATEGVEGGVYGYTF	TGTGCCACCGAGGGCGTTGAAGGGGGCGTCTATGGCTACACCTTC
.	.	TRBV7-9	TRBJ2-3	CASSHGVLLEDTQYF	TGTGCCAGCAGCCATGGGGTTCTACTAGAGGATACGCAGTATTTT
TRBD2	.	TRBV6-4	TRBJ2-1	CASSEGSGGADEQFF	TGTGCCAGCAGTGAGGGGAGCGGGGGGGCCGATGAGCAGTTCTTC
.	.	TRBV28	TRBJ1-2	CASSFSVGAYGYTF	TGTGCCAGCAGTTTCAGTGTGGGGGCATATGGCTACACCTTC